The T cell receptor (beta chain) under discussion was sequenced for a study of blood T cells in healthy people across ages. Study-level findings and limits: Greater diversity and more naive CD4+ cells were seen in long-lived donors than in aged donors.

With a J-beta primer mix and a sample-barcoded 5' primer, a second PCR ran roughly 6 to 11 cycles. TCRdb re-analysed the 5' RACE reads in MiXCR, keeping a single row per CDR3 protein. The sample contains 380,000 or so distinct CDR3 sequences, 45% to 60% of which appear only once. This clonotype was picked up a small number of times. Its antigen remains unknown. The ends lost 2 bases at V and 1 base at J; junction bases unmatched: 5. This CDR3 is built from 15 residues. Per germline, CDR1 SGHRS and CDR2 YFSETQ. The sequenced material came from blood. The source is a man in his fifties or sixties in good health. V gene TRBV5-1 combines with J gene TRBJ2-5, with 7 bases aligning to TRBD2. CDR3 amino acids: CASSLHGTTQETQYF. The CDR3 bases are TGCGCCAGCAGCTTACACGGGACTACCCAAGAGACCCAGTACTTC. The whole variable domain, remainder taken from reference TRBV5-1 and TRBJ2-5, is KAGVTQTPRYLIKTRGQQVTLSCSPISGHRSVSWYQQTPGQGLQFLFEYFSETQRNKGNFPGRFSGRQFSNSRSEMNVSTLELGDSALYLCASSLHGTTQETQYFGPGTRLLVL.